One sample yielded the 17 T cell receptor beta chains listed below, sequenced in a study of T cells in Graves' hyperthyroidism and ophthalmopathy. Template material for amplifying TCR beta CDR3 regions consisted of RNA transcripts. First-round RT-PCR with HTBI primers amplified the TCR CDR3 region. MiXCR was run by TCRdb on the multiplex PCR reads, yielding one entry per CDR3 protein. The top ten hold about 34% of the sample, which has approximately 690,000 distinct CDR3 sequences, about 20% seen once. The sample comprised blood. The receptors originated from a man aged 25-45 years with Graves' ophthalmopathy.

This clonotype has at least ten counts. CDR3 amino acids: CALQGQGTFGNTEAFF. CDR3 in DNA: TGTGCCTTACAAGGACAGGGGACGTTCGGGAACACTGAAGCTTTCTTT. The gene calls are TRBV2 and TRBJ1-1; 9 bases are a match to TRBD1. This CDR3 comprises 16 residues. Germline V gives CDR1 SNHLY, CDR2 FYNNEI. J gave up 1 base and V 11 bases, and 14 bases lay outside the gene matches.

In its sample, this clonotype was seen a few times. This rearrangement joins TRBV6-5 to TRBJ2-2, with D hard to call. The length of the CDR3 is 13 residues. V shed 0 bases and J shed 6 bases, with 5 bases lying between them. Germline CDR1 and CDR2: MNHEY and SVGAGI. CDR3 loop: CASSYSRSGELFF. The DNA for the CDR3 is TGTGCCAGCAGTTACTCGAGGTCCGGGGAGCTGTTTTTT.

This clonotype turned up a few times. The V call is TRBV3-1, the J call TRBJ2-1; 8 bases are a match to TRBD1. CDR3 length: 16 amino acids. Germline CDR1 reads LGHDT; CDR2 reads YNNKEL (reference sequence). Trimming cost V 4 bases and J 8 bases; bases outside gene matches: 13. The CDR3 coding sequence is TGTGCCAGCAGCCCTCCGAGCAGGGGGCTAGGGGATGAGCAGTTCTTC. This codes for CASSPPSRGLGDEQFF.

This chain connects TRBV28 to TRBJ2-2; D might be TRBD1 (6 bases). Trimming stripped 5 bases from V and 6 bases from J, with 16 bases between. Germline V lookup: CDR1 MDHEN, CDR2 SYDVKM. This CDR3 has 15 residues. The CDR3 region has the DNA TGTGCCAGCAGTCAAACCTTGCCAGGGGCCGGGGAGCTGTTTTTT. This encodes CASSQTLPGAGELFF.

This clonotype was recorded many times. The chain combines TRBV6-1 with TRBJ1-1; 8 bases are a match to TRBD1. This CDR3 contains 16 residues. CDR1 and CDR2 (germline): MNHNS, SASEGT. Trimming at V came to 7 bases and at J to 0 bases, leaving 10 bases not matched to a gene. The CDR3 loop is CASTPSSGQVNTEAFF. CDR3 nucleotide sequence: TGTGCCAGCACCCCCTCGTCGGGACAGGTGAACACTGAAGCTTTCTTT.

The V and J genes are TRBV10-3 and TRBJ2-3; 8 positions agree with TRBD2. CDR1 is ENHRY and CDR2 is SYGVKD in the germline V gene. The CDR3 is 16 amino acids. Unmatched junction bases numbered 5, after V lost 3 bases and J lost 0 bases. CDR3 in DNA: TGTGCCATCAGTGACCAGCGGGGGACTAGCACAGATACGCAGTATTTT. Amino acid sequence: CAISDQRGTSTDTQYF.

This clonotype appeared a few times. The CDR3 region is CSASPARGLAQGAGELFF. The CDR3 DNA follows: TGCAGTGCTAGCCCAGCGCGCGGATTGGCACAGGGCGCCGGGGAGCTGTTTTTT. The chain couples TRBV20-1 to TRBJ2-2; tentative D call: TRBD1 (6 bases). The CDR3 has 18 amino acids. Trimming took 3 bases from V and 6 from J, leaving 26 bases between them. In germline, CDR1 is DFQATT, CDR2 SNEGSKA (reference sequence).

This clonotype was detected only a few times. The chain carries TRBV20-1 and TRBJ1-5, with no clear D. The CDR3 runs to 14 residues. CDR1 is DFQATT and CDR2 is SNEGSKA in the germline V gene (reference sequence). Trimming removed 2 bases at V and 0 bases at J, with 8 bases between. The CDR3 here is CSARRPSSNQPQHF. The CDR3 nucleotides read TGCAGTGCTAGAAGACCCAGTAGCAATCAGCCCCAGCATTTT.

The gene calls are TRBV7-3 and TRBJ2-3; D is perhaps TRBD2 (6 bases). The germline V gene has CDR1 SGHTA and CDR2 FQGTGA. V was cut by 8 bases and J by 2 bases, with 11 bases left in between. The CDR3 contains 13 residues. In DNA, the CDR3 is TGTGCCAGCTCCCGCGGGGACACAGATACGCAGTATTTT. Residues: CASSRGDTDTQYF.

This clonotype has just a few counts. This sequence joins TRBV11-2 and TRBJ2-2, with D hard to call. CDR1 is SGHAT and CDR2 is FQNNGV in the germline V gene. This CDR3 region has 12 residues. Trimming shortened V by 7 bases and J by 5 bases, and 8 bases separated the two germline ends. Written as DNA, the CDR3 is TGTGCCAGCATCCCTCGGACCGGGGAGCTGTTTTTT. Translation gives CASIPRTGELFF.

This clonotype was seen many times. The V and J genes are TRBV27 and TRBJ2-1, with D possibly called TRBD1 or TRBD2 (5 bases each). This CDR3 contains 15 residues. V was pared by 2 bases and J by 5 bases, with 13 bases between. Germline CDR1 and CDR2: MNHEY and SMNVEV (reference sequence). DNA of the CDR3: TGTGCCAGCAGTTTAGGGATAGGGGACCACAATGAGCAGTTCTTC. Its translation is CASSLGIGDHNEQFF.

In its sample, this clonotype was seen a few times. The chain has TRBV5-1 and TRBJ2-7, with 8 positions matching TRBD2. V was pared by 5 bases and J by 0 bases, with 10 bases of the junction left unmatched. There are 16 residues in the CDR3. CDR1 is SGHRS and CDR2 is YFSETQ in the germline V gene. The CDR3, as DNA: TGCGCCAGCAGTCGAGACCCAGCGGGAGCCTCCTACGAGCAGTACTTC. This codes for CASSRDPAGASYEQYF.

The DNA of the CDR3 is TGTGCCAGCAGGGGGACAGGCACTCAGTTCTTC. Its protein product is CASRGTGTQFF. This chain joins TRBV14 and TRBJ2-1, with TRBD1 identical over 8 bases. Germline CDR1 and CDR2: SGHDN and FVKESK. This CDR3 has 11 residues. The ends lost 6 bases at V and 13 bases at J; junction bases unmatched: 5.

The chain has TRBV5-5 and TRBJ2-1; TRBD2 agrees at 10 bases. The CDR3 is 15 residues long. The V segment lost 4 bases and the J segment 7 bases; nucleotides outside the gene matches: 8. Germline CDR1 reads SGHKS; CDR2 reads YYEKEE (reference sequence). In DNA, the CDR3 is TGTGCCAGCAGCCTTAGGCCGGGACTAGCGAATGAGCAGTTCTTC. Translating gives CASSLRPGLANEQFF.

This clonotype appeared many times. The CDR3 loop reads CASSLIRASQELFF. The DNA for the CDR3 is TGTGCCAGCAGCTTAATAAGGGCGAGTCAGGAACTGTTTTTT. The rearrangement joins TRBV11-2 to TRBJ1-4; D remains ambiguous. Per germline, CDR1 SGHAT and CDR2 FQNNGV. CDR3 length: 14 amino acids. V was shortened by 2 bases and J by 12 bases, with 16 bases between the two germline ends.

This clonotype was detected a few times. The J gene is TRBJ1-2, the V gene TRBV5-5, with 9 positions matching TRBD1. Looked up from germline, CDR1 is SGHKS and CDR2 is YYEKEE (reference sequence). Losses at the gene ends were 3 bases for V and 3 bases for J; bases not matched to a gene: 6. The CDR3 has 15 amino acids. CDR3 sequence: CASSWEQGADYGYTF. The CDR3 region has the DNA TGTGCCAGCAGCTGGGAACAGGGGGCAGACTATGGCTACACCTTC.

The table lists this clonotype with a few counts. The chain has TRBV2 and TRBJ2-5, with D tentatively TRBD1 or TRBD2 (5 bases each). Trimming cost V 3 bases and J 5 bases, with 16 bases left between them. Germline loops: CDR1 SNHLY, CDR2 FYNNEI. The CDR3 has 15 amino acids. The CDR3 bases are TGTGCCAGCAGTGATAAGGGGACGGGTTACGAGACCCAGTACTTC. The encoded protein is CASSDKGTGYETQYF.